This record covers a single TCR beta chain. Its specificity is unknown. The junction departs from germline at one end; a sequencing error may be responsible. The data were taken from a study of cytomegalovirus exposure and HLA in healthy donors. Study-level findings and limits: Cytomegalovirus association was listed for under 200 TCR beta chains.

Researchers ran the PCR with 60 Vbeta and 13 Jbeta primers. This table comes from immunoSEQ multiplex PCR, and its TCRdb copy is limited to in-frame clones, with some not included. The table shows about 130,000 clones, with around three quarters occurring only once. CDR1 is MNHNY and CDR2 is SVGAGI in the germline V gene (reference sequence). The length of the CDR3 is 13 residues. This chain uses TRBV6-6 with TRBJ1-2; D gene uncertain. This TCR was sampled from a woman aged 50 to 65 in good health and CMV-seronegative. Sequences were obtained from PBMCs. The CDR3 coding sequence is TGTGCCAGCAGTTACGGGCCGACATATGGCTACCCCTTC. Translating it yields CASSYGPTYGYPF.